This T cell receptor beta chain was identified during a study of cytomegalovirus exposure and HLA in healthy donors. Whole-study context: Inside one of the first data releases sat around 77 million unique TCRs taken from HLA-typed donors. Study-level results: With DRB1 most and HLA-C fewest, TCR association rates differed between HLA loci in a later analysis. Reportedly, diagnosis of cytomegalovirus status by the classifier showed high specificity and sensitivity.

PCR primers comprised 60 Vbeta and 13 Jbeta primers. Some clones are missing from TCRdb's copy, which holds only in-frame ones; the method was immunoSEQ multiplex PCR. The sample has 130,000 to 150,000 clones, 70% to 80% seen once; the top ten hold roughly 4.9%. This clone was picked up one time. Its specificity is unknown. This sequence originates from a woman between 45 and 60 years old in good health and CMV-seronegative. Sequences were obtained from PBMCs.

The CDR3 DNA is TGTGCCAGCAGCAAAACAACTAACTATGGCTACACCTTC. Translating gives CASSKTTNYGYTF. V is TRBV28 and J is TRBJ1-2; D ambiguous. The germline V and J ends were trimmed by 6 bases and 0 bases, with 8 bases remaining between them. The germline CDR1 and CDR2 sequences are MDHEN and SYDVKM. The CDR3 spans 13 residues.